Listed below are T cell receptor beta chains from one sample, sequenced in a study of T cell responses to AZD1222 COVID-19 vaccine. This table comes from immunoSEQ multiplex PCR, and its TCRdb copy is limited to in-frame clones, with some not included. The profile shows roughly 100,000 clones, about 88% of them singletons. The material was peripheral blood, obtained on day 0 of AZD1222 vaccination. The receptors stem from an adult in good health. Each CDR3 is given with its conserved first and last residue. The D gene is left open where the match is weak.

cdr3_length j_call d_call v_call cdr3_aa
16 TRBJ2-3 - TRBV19 CASSRRGSTVSWTQYF
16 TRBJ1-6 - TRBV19 CASRATGPTYNSPLHF
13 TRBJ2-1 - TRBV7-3 CASRREGFNEQFF
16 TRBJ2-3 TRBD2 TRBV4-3 CASSQDLASGIDTQYF
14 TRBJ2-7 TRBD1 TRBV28 CASTVTGAKHEQYF
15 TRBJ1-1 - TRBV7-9 CASSLGVRENTEAFF
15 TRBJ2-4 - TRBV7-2 CASSFGGDAKNIQYF
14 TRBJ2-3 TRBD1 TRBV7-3 CASSPDRVTDTQYF
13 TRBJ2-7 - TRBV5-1 CASSSGGYYEQYF
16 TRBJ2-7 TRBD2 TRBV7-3 CASSLSRASGSHEQYF
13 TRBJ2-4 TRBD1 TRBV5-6 CASSLGTGYIQYF
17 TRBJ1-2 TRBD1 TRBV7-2 CASSLGQGKGRNYGYTF
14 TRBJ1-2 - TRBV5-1 CASNPTGSFGGYTF
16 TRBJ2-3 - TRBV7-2 CASSLSRAISTDTQYF
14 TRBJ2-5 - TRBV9 CASSVGPNEETQYF
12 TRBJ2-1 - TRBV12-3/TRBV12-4 CASSLLTYEQFF
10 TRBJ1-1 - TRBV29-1 CSVQTVEAFF
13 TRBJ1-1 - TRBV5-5 CASSLGTATEAFF
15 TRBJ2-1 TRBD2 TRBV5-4 CASSSGTSGYNEQFF
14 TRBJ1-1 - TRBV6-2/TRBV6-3 CASSYSTSTSEAFF
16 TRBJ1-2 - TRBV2 CASSEARQAANYGYTF
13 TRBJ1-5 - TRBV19 CASSIWRNQPQHF
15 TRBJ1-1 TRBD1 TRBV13 CASSTDRGGVTEAFF
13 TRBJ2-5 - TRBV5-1 CASSFGSEGTQYF
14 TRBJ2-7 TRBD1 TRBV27 CASSDRGNVYEQYF
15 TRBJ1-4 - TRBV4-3 CASSQDPRVDEKLFF
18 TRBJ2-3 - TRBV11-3 CASSLDPPGPKSPDTQYF
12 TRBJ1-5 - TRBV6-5 CASRPSNQPQHF
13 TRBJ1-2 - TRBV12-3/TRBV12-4 CASRSQDNYGYTF
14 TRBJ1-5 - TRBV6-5 CASSSRQAAQPQHF
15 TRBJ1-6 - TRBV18 CASSPRAVGNSPLHF
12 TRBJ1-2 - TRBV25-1 CASSGGNYGYTF
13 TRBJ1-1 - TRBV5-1 CASSLNRVAEAFF
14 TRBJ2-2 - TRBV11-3 CASSLNPNTGELFF
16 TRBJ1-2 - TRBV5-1 CASSFIPGRVGYGYTF
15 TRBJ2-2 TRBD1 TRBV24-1 CATLPGQGNAGELFF
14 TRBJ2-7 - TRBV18 CASSPGGQAYEQYF
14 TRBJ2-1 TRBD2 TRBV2 CASSEALQAGGQFF
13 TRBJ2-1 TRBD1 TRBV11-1 CATTGQGAYEQFF
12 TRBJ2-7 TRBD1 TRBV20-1 CSASIPGGEQYF
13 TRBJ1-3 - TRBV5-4 CASGGSSGNTIYF
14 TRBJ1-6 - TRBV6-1 CASSESQGISPLHF
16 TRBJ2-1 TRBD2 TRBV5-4 CASSGRLGGRVNEQFF
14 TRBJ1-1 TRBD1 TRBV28 CASRMDRGSTEAFF
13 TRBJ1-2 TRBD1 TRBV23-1 CASNPTGGGGYTF
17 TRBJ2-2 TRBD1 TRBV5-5 CASSSFPGTVNTGELFF